A selection of T cell receptor beta chains follows, all from one sample in a study of blood T cell repertoires in COVID-19. Assay used: immunoSEQ multiplex PCR; TCRdb lists only in-frame clones, some missing. The table shows about 90,000 clones, with 70% to 90% occurring only once. The sequenced sample consisted of peripheral blood. Source of these receptors: a human donor in a cohort sampled during active COVID-19. CDR3s leave out the opening cysteine and the closing phenylalanine or tryptophan. Clone size is shown for a subset of rows, as once, few, many or a class of expanded clone.

J	size	V	CDR3
TRBJ1-2	-	TRBV5-1	ASSLWSNYGYT
TRBJ1-1	-	TRBV7-8	ASSLAIVTAEGTEAF
TRBJ2-7	few	TRBV6-6	ASRRDRGPYEQY
TRBJ1-1	-	TRBV4-3	ASSQDLHVNTEAF
TRBJ2-1	-	TRBV7-2	ASSPRTVSYNEQF
TRBJ1-1	-	TRBV18	ASTDSLNTEAF
-	once	TRBV7-2	ASSSPGLAGGYEQY
TRBJ2-1	-	TRBV27	ASSRPSGGYNEQF
TRBJ1-2	-	TRBV6-5	ASSFRQLRHGYT
TRBJ1-2	-	TRBV9	ASSAPIGQGSHGYT
TRBJ2-3	-	TRBV19	ASSPSGRTDTQY
TRBJ2-1	-	TRBV19	ASTSGTGRNEQF
TRBJ1-2	once	TRBV5-1	ASSSVGAVNGYT
TRBJ1-2	-	TRBV11-2	ASSSWTAGYT
TRBJ2-7	-	TRBV10-1	ASSAQQEYEQY
TRBJ1-1	once	TRBV9	ASSPMGQVTEAF
TRBJ1-3	-	TRBV15	ATSRDGTSFSGNTIY
TRBJ1-2	-	TRBV13	ASSLVLQGISGGYT
TRBJ2-1	-	TRBV12-5	ASGLVGRDRGPRNEQF
TRBJ2-1	-	TRBV7-3	ASSTSGGTHNEQF
TRBJ1-6	-	TRBV27	ASSFAGMGNSPLH
TRBJ1-3	-	TRBV9	ASSPRSGGASGNTIY
TRBJ1-2	-	TRBV4-2	ASSRPGNNFDTRNYGYT
TRBJ1-1	once	TRBV11-1	ASSLVARGNTEAF
TRBJ1-3	-	TRBV7-2	ASSFNRGSGNTIY
TRBJ1-2	-	TRBV5-1	ASSFDTVYGYT
TRBJ2-1	-	TRBV11-3	ASSKTGTVSNEQF
TRBJ1-6	few	TRBV19	ASRVEQGNSPLH
TRBJ1-1	-	TRBV5-1	ATCASIHSGDEAF
TRBJ1-5	-	TRBV7-8	ASSRRDRGSNQPQH
TRBJ1-2	-	TRBV5-1	ASSSRTAPRGYT
TRBJ1-1	-	TRBV3-1/TRBV3-2	ASSQVGSLNTEAF
TRBJ1-2	-	TRBV5-8	ASSLQGGARGYT
TRBJ2-4	-	TRBV12-3/TRBV12-4	ASSSPTKIQY
TRBJ2-1	-	TRBV2	ASLRDRVTDEQF
TRBJ2-7	-	TRBV20-1	SATGEEQY
TRBJ1-6	-	TRBV6-9	ASSYSEERENSPLH
TRBJ2-2	-	TRBV11-3	ASSLGQLPDRTSGELF
TRBJ2-7	-	TRBV6-1	ASSEWSHYEQY
TRBJ2-1	-	TRBV7-2	ASSQGRGRSYNEQF
TRBJ2-2	-	TRBV9	ASSSPAAGGHTGELF
TRBJ2-3	-	TRBV5-4	ASSSTSGSTDTQY
TRBJ2-7	-	TRBV11-2	ASSALAGGYYEQY
TRBJ1-3	-	TRBV7-9	ASSPPLPSGNTIY
TRBJ2-1	-	TRBV5-8	ASSLKGGEGNNEQF
TRBJ2-5	-	TRBV3-1/TRBV3-2	ASSHNRGETQY
TRBJ1-2	-	TRBV9	ASSPRSAANYGYT
TRBJ1-4	-	TRBV6-5	ASSPEGGRNEKLF
TRBJ2-3	-	TRBV3-1/TRBV3-2	ASSHRRGGIADTQY
TRBJ1-1	-	TRBV27	ASSWGFGRAEAF
TRBJ2-3	-	TRBV5-4	ASSFTSGSTDTQY
TRBJ1-3	-	TRBV29-1	SARGLGNTIY